Below, 14 T cell receptor beta chains from the same sample are listed, as sequenced in a study of long-term antiretroviral therapy in people with HIV (dated by TCRdb to about 2022). The immunoSEQ hsTCRB v3.0 assay was used at survey level resolution for TRB variable region sequencing. Drawn from immuneACCESS, this table holds only the in-frame rearrangements with V and J called that TCRdb kept. Clones are partly lost; checked studies trace under half to an unresolved V gene and leave the rest unexplained. The sample includes more than 25,000 clones, with around 97% observed a single time. Approximately 2% of the sample is in the top ten clones. The specimen comprised unsorted PBMCs, sampled 7.6 years after starting antiretroviral therapy. Source of these receptors: a man between 25 and 39 years old with HIV.

The chain recombines TRBV6-5 with TRBJ2-5; D may be TRBD1 or TRBD2 (5 bases each). Germline V gene lookup returns CDR1 MNHEY and CDR2 SVGAGI. The V end lost 2 bases, the J end lost 5 bases, and 15 bases lay between the germline ends. This CDR3 is 15 amino acids long. In nucleotides, the CDR3 is TGTGCCAGCAGTTACGGGGGTCTCGGCTCGGAGACCCAGTACTTC. Translated: CASSYGGLGSETQYF.

The genes are TRBV6-5 and TRBJ2-3, with a tentative D call TRBD2 (7 bases). Trimming took off 0 bases at V and 8 bases at J, with 15 bases between the two ends. Per the germline V gene, CDR1 is MNHEY and CDR2 is SVGAGI. The CDR3 covers 15 residues. The CDR3 loop reads CASSYSVGGGGTQYF. DNA for the CDR3: TGTGCCAGCAGTTACTCAGTGGGGGGCGGGGGTACGCAGTATTTT.

The chain is built from TRBV9 and TRBJ2-1; D possibly corresponds to TRBD1 (6 bases). Germline V gene data show CDR1 as SGDLS and CDR2 as YYNGEE. V was pared by 0 bases and J by 8 bases, with 9 bases between. The CDR3 is 13 residues long. The CDR3 here is CASSVVQGDEQFF. The CDR3 bases are TGTGCCAGCAGCGTAGTACAGGGCGATGAGCAGTTCTTC.

The J gene is TRBJ2-4, the V gene TRBV13; D is perhaps TRBD1 (6 bases). CDR1 is PRHDT, CDR2 FYEKMQ, per germline (reference sequence). V was clipped by 5 bases and J by 5 bases, with 19 bases between them. CDR3 length: 16 residues. The CDR3 is CASSPGTNVAQNIQYF. Here the CDR3 DNA reads TGTGCCAGCAGCCCCGGGACAAACGTGGCCCAAAACATTCAGTACTTC.

This sequence joins TRBV15 and TRBJ2-7, with a tentative D call TRBD1 (6 bases). This CDR3 region has 16 residues. CDR1 and CDR2 from the germline V gene are LNHNV and YYDKDF (reference sequence). Trimming cost V 0 bases and J 4 bases, with 16 bases left between them. The chain's CDR3 is CATSRDLMTGGYEQYF. In nucleotides, the CDR3 is TGTGCCACCAGCAGAGACTTGATGACAGGAGGATACGAGCAGTACTTC.

The chain is built from TRBV7-9 and TRBJ1-5; D may be TRBD1 (5 bases). Trimming shortened V by 3 bases and J by 4 bases, and 16 bases separated the two germline ends. This CDR3 has 16 amino acids. The V gene's germline CDR1 is SEHNR and CDR2 FQNEAQ (reference sequence). The CDR3 sequence: CASSFSGTGENQPQHF. The CDR3 DNA reads as TGTGCCAGCAGCTTTTCAGGGACGGGGGAAAATCAGCCCCAGCATTTT.

The J gene is TRBJ2-2, the V gene TRBV25-1; 11 positions match TRBD2. V trimming: 6 bases; J trimming: 4 bases; junction bases outside the gene matches: 4. Germline CDR1 MGHDK, CDR2 SYGVNS. The CDR3 covers 15 residues. For the CDR3, the DNA is TGTGCCAGCAGAAATAGCGGGAGGGTCACCGGGGAGCTGTTTTTT. The encoded protein is CASRNSGRVTGELFF. Looking up the rest from reference TRBV25-1 and TRBJ2-2 gives the full variable domain: EADIYQTPRYLVIGTGKKITLECSQTMGHDKMYWYQQDPGMELHLIHYSYGVNSTEKGDLSSESTVSRIRTEHFPLTLESARPSHTSQYLCASRNSGRVTGELFFGEGSRLTVL.

The chain links TRBV7-9 to TRBJ2-5; D possibly corresponds to TRBD1 (6 bases). Trimming cost V 5 bases and J 14 bases, with 24 bases left between them. The CDR3 totals 14 residues. Germline V gene sequence: CDR1 SEHNR, CDR2 FQNEAQ (reference sequence). CDR3 sequence: CASSAAVIRGDIYF. CDR3 nucleotide sequence: TGTGCCAGCAGCGCGGCGGTAATAAGAGGGGACATTTACTTC.

The J gene is TRBJ1-2, the V gene TRBV7-8; D unresolved. Germline lookup yields CDR1 SGHVS and CDR2 FQNEAQ. The V end was cut by 8 bases, the J end by 3 bases, with 22 bases between. The CDR3 has 16 amino acids. CDR3 sequence: CASFPAGGRTYYGYTF. For the CDR3, the DNA is TGTGCCAGCTTCCCCGCAGGCGGTAGGACCTACTATGGCTACACCTTC.

CDR3 DNA: TGTGCCACGGCGAGCGCCAAAGCGACCAATGAGCAGTTCTTC. It codes for CATASAKATNEQFF. The chain employs TRBV10-3 and TRBJ2-1, with no clear D. V lost 10 bases, J lost 6 bases, and 19 bases lay in between. CDR1 and CDR2 from the germline V gene are ENHRY and SYGVKD. This CDR3 comprises 14 residues.

This chain links TRBV30 with TRBJ2-2; no definite D call. CDR3 size: 12 residues. Deletions cut 3 bases from V and 8 bases from J, with 10 bases between. The germline CDR1 and CDR2 sequences are GTSNPN and SVGIG (reference sequence). CDR3 protein: CAWRWDRGELFF. CDR3 bases: TGTGCCTGGAGGTGGGATAGGGGGGAGCTGTTTTTT. The complete variable domain, with remaining parts taken from reference TRBV30 and TRBJ2-2, reads SQTIHQWPATLVQPVGSPLSLECTVEGTSNPNLYWYRQAAGRGLQLLFYSVGIGQISSEVPQNLSASRPQDRQFILSSKKLLLSDSGFYLCAWRWDRGELFFGEGSRLTVL.

CDR3 region: CAISRQGGDTQYF. CDR3 nucleotides: TGTGCCATCAGTCGACAGGGGGGGGATACGCAGTATTTT. The rearrangement joins TRBV10-3 to TRBJ2-3, with 9 positions matching TRBD1. Germline V gene lookup returns CDR1 ENHRY and CDR2 SYGVKD. The CDR3 consists of 13 residues. J was trimmed by 6 bases and V by 5 bases; bases with no gene match: 3.

The V and J genes are TRBV29-1 and TRBJ2-5, with 11 bases that match TRBD2. Germline-derived CDR1 and CDR2 are SQVTM and ANQGSEA. The CDR3 has 16 amino acids. Trimming at V came to 3 bases and at J to 1 base, leaving 7 bases not matched to a gene. This CDR3 is CSVELAGGQSQETQYF. The CDR3 DNA reads TGCAGCGTTGAGTTAGCGGGAGGGCAGTCCCAAGAGACCCAGTACTTC.

This chain links TRBV19 with TRBJ2-7, with TRBD1 matching over 8 bases. Germline V gene data show CDR1 as LNHDA and CDR2 as SQIVND (reference sequence). This CDR3 contains 14 residues. The V segment lost 8 bases and the J segment 0 bases; nucleotides outside the gene matches: 6. For the CDR3, the DNA is TGTGCCAGTGGGACTGACAGGGGCTCCTACGAGCAGTACTTC. Protein: CASGTDRGSYEQYF.